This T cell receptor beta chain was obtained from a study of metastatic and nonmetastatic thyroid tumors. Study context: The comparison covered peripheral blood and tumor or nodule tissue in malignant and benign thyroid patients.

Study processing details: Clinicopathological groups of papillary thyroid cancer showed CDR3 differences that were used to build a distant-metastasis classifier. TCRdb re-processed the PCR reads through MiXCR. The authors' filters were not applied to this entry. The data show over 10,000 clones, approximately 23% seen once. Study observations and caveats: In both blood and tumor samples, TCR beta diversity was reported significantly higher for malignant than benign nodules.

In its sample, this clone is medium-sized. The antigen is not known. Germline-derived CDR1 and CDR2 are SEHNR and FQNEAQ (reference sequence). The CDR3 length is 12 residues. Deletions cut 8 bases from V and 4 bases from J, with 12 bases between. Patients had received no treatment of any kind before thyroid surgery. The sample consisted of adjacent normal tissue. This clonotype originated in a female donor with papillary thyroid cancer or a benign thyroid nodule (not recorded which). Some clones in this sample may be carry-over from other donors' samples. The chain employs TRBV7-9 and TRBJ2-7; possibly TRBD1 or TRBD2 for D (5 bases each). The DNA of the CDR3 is TGTGCCAGCGGTGATGGGGGATACGAGCAGTACTTC. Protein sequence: CASGDGGYEQYF.